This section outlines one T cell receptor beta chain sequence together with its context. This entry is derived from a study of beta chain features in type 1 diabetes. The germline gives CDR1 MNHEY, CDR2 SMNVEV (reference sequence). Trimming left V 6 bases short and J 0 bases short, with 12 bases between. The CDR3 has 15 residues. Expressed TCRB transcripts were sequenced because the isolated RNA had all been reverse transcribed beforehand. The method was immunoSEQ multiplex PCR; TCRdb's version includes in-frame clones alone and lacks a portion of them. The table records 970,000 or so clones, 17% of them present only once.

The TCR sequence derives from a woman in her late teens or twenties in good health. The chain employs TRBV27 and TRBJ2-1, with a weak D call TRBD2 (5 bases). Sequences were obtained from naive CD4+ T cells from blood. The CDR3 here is CASRLRTSSYNEQFF. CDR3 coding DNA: TGTGCCAGCAGACTACGAACTAGCTCCTACAATGAGCAGTTCTTC.